A selection of T cell receptor beta chains follows, all from one sample in a study of long-term antiretroviral therapy in people with HIV. Some clones are missing from TCRdb's copy, which holds only in-frame ones; the method was immunoSEQ multiplex PCR. The sample carries tens of thousands of clones, roughly 95% recorded once. This sample comprised unsorted PBMCs, obtained approximately 6.6 years after starting antiretroviral therapy. Source of these receptors: a man between 25 and 39 years old with HIV. Each CDR3 is given with its conserved first and last residue. The D gene is left open where the match is weak. Size is omitted from some rows. Given values are once, few, many or a class for expanded clones.

cdr3_aa,cdr3_nt,j_call,v_call,clone_size,d_call
CASRDNSPLHF,TGTGCCAGCAGAGATAATTCACCCCTCCACTTT,TRBJ1-6,TRBV7-9,-,-
CASSRTTDSEQYF,TGTGCCAGCAGCAGAACGACAGACTCCGAGCAGTACTTC,TRBJ2-7,TRBV7-6,-,-
CASSVGSWGENEQFF,TGTGCCAGCAGCGTAGGCTCATGGGGGGAGAATGAGCAGTTCTTC,TRBJ2-1,TRBV9,once,-
CASSEGEGLSEKLFF,TGTGCCAGCAGTGAGGGGGAAGGATTGAGTGAAAAACTGTTTTTT,TRBJ1-4,TRBV6-1,-,-
CARTLPGQINYGYTF,TGTGCCAGAACCTTACCGGGACAGATTAACTATGGCTACACCTTC,TRBJ1-2,TRBV6-1,-,TRBD1
CASSPWRRPNRDTIYF,TGTGCCAGCTCACCATGGAGACGCCCCAACCGGGACACCATATATTTT,TRBJ1-3,TRBV18,-,-
CASSLGAGDPNTEAFF,TGTGCCAGCAGCTTAGGGGCAGGGGATCCGAACACTGAAGCTTTCTTT,TRBJ1-1,TRBV11-2,-,-
CASSQVSGRGEQYF,TGTGCCAGCAGCCAAGTTTCGGGACGGGGCGAGCAGTACTTC,TRBJ2-7,TRBV4-2,-,-
CATDEGVRSYEQYF,TGCGCCACCGATGAGGGGGTTCGCTCCTACGAGCAGTACTTC,TRBJ2-7,TRBV10-2,-,-
CASSYSLDTIWNEQYF,TGTGCCAGCAGTTACTCCCTGGACACAATCTGGAACGAGCAGTACTTC,TRBJ2-7,TRBV6-5,-,-
CASSRTSGGASEQFF,TGTGCCAGCAGTCGGACTAGCGGGGGGGCCAGTGAGCAGTTCTTC,TRBJ2-1,TRBV6-5,-,TRBD2
CASSVAVNEKLFF,TGTGCCAGCAGCGTAGCCGTTAATGAAAAACTGTTTTTT,TRBJ1-4,TRBV9,-,-
CASSQGGGLYEQYF,TGCGCCAGCAGCCAAGGGGGGGGCCTCTACGAGCAGTACTTC,TRBJ2-7,TRBV4-1,-,-
CASSALLAAISYEQYF,TGTGCCAGCAGTGCGCTACTAGCGGCCATTTCCTACGAGCAGTACTTC,TRBJ2-7,TRBV2,once,TRBD2
CATSAQETQYF,TGTGCCACCAGCGCTCAAGAGACCCAGTACTTC,TRBJ2-5,TRBV15,once,-
CATQPYEQYF,TGTGCCACCCAGCCCTACGAGCAGTACTTC,TRBJ2-7,TRBV6-4,-,-
CASRPLELSSYGYTF,TGTGCCAGCAGGCCCCTAGAGCTGAGTAGCTATGGCTACACCTTC,TRBJ1-2,TRBV27,-,-
CASSLTYPTGSYEQYF,TGCGCCAGCAGCCTCACCTATCCCACCGGCAGCTACGAGCAGTACTTC,TRBJ2-7,TRBV4-1,once,-
CAHATPQHF,TGCGCCCACGCCACGCCCCAGCATTTT,TRBJ1-5,TRBV10-1,once,-
CAWSRDTTYEQYF,TGTGCCTGGTCTCGGGACACGACCTACGAGCAGTACTTC,TRBJ2-7,TRBV30,once,-
CAISEGGASADNEQFF,TGTGCCATCAGTGAGGGTGGGGCCTCGGCCGACAATGAGCAGTTCTTC,TRBJ2-1,TRBV10-3,-,-
CASSPINPTNYGYTF,TGTGCCAGCTCACCAATCAACCCTACTAACTATGGCTACACCTTC,TRBJ1-2,TRBV18,-,-
CASSSSRDYEQYF,TGTGCCAGCAGTTCCAGTAGAGATTACGAGCAGTACTTC,TRBJ2-7,TRBV6-6,-,-
CASSYSTQGNGYTF,TGTGCCAGCAGTTACTCAACGCAGGGAAATGGCTACACCTTC,TRBJ1-2,TRBV6-5,-,-